The clone carrying this T cell receptor beta chain was observed a handful of times. The target antigen is unknown. This CDR3 has 15 residues. The germline CDR1 and CDR2 sequences are SEHNR and FQNEAQ (reference sequence). J was trimmed by 4 bases and V by 0 bases; bases with no gene match: 3. TCRdb redid the calling of the RT-PCR reads with MiXCR, one entry per CDR3 protein. The sample contains about 540,000 distinct CDR3 sequences, 13% to 15% of which appear only once. These data are taken from a study of response to subunit inactivated influenza vaccine. Whole-study results and caveats: Researchers suggested that each seasonal influenza vaccination recruits few new T cells.

The clonotype comes from a man in his fifties who received an inactivated influenza vaccine. The chain is built from TRBV7-9 and TRBJ2-5; 9 nucleotides align to TRBD1. This specimen consisted of PBMCs from blood, obtained 11 to 12 days after vaccination. The CDR3 spells CASSLALDRGETQYF. The CDR3 DNA is TGTGCCAGCAGCTTAGCGCTGGACAGGGGAGAGACCCAGTACTTC. Variable domain in full (rest from reference TRBV7-9 and TRBJ2-5): DTGVSQNPRHKITKRGQNVTFRCDPISEHNRLYWYRQTLGQGPEFLTYFQNEAQLEKSRLLSDRFSAERPKGSFSTLEIQRTEQGDSAMYLCASSLALDRGETQYFGPGTRLLVL.